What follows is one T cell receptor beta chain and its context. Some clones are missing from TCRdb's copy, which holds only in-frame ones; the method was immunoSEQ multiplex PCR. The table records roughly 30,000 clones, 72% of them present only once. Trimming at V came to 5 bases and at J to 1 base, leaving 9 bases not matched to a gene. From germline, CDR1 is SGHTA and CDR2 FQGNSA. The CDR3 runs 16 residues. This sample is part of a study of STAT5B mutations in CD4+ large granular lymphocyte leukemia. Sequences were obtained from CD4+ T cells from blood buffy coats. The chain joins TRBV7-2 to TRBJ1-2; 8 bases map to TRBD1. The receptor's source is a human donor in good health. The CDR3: CASSLTATGVNYGYTF. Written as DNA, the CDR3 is TGTGCCAGCAGCCTCACCGCGACAGGGGTTAACTATGGCTACACCTTC.